Sequencing of this T cell receptor beta chain was carried out in a study of CD8+ T cells in alopecia areata. Study details: The investigators scored severity in treated patients by the percentage of affected scalp area. Study observations and caveats: Mouse data revealed clearer TCR sharing than patient data did, a gap possibly tied to HLA. Administration of tofacitinib significantly diminished scalp clonality and expanded CD8+ clones within the top 100.

Note on this clone: Its antigen is still unknown.

The CDR3 totals 16 residues. Germline trimming cut 1 base from V and 6 bases from J; bases unmatched to any gene: 8. The germline V gene encodes CDR1 PRHDT and CDR2 FYEKMQ (reference sequence). Treatment here: oral pan-JAK inhibitor, 5-10 mg twice daily. RNA extraction and reverse transcription yielded cDNA as sequencing template. The protocol was immunoSEQ multiplex PCR, while the TCRdb copy is restricted to in-frame clones and leaves out a portion. The sample holds approximately 100,000 clones; 86% are singletons and the top ten take approximately 12%. Sample: CD8+ T cells sorted from blood, taken between weeks 30 and 35, from a patient treated with tofacitinib. The receptor was isolated from a human donor with alopecia areata. V is TRBV13 and J is TRBJ2-1, with TRBD2 identical over 8 bases. The CDR3: CASSLVSGKLSNEQFF. The DNA for the CDR3 is TGTGCCAGCAGCTTAGTTAGCGGGAAGTTATCCAATGAGCAGTTCTTC.